This T cell receptor (beta chain) stems from a study of identical twins. A remark on this clonotype: Its target is not known.

TCRdb processed the 5' RACE reads anew with MiXCR; each CDR3 protein has one entry. The sample includes 1.5 million or so distinct CDR3 sequences, 25% to 35% of them seen just once. General study points: Findings depended on cross-sectional statistics rather than tracking the same donors. Invariant populations such as MAIT and iNKT cells could partly muddle zero-insertion analyses. Beta out-of-frame sequences displayed a weaker excess of sharing between twins.

V lost 3 bases and J 1 base, leaving 15 bases between the germline ends. CDR3 length equals 16 residues. The chain has TRBV12-3 or TRBV12-4 and TRBJ2-5, with D possibly TRBD2 on 5 matching bases. The sequenced material came from cord blood. This receptor was taken from a newborn girl in good health. The CDR3 loop is CASSFSASLGQETQYF. Here the CDR3 DNA reads TGTGCCAGCAGTTTTTCGGCTAGCTTGGGCCAAGAGACCCAGTACTTC.